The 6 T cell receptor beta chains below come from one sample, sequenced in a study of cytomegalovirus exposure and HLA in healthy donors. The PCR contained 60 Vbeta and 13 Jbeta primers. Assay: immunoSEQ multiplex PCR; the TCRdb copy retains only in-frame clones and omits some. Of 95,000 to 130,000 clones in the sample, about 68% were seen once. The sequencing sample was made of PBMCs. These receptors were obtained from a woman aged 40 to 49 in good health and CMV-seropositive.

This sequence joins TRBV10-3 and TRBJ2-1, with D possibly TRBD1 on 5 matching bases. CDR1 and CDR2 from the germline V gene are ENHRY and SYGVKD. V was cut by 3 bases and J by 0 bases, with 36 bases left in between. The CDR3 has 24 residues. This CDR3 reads CAISDSQTAPGRGRPLRSYNEQFF. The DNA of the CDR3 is TGTGCCATCAGTGATAGTCAGACAGCCCCGGGTAGGGGCCGCCCCCTCCGCTCCTACAATGAGCAGTTCTTC.

The CDR3: CASSIGGGRYSRANVLTF. The CDR3, as DNA: TGTGCCAGTAGTATAGGAGGGGGACGGTATTCGCGGGCCAACGTCCTGACTTTC. The gene calls are TRBV19 and TRBJ2-6; perhaps TRBD1 as D (6 bases). There are 18 residues in the CDR3. The V end lost 1 base, the J end lost 5 bases, and 18 bases lay between the germline ends. Germline values: CDR1 LNHDA, CDR2 SQIVND (reference sequence).

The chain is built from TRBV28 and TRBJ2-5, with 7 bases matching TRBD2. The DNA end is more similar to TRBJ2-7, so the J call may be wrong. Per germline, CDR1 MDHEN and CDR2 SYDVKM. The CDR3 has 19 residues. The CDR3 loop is CASSLPRAGVLPSSYEQYF. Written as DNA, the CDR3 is TGTGCCAGCAGTTTGCCCAGGGCGGGAGTGCTACCAAGCTCCTACGAGCAGTACTTC.

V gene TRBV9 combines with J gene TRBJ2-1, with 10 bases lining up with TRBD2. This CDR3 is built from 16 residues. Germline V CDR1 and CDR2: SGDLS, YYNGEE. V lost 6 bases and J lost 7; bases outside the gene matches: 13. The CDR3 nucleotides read TGTGCCAGCAATCTGAGCCTAGCGGGAGAGGGGAATGAGCAGTTCTTC. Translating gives CASNLSLAGEGNEQFF.

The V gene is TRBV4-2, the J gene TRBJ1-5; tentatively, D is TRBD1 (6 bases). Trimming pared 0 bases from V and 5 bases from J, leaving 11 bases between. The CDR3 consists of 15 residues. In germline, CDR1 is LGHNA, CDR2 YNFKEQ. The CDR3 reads CASSQDPKGDQPQHF. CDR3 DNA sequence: TGTGCCAGCAGCCAAGACCCTAAGGGGGATCAGCCCCAGCATTTT.

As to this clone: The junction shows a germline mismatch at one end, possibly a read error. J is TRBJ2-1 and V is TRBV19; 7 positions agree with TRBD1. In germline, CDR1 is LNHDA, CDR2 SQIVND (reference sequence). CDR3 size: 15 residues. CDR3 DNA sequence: TGTGCCAGTAGGGCCCGGGACAGTCCTACGAATGTGCAGTTCTTC. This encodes CASRARDSPTNVQFF.